What follows are 9 T cell receptor beta chains derived from one specimen sequenced in a study of shared clonotypes between healthy human individuals. TCRdb's copy holds only in-frame clones and misses some; the assay was immunoSEQ multiplex PCR. The sample includes a few hundred thousand clones, 65% of them seen just once. The specimen sequenced was memory CD4+ T cells sorted from blood. Subset defined: CD45RA-negative fraction. These receptors all come from a man younger than 45 in good health.

This chain joins TRBV18 and TRBJ2-2; TRBD1 aligns across 10 bases. With V trimmed by 9 bases and J by 5 bases, 15 bases remained unmatched. The CDR3 covers 17 residues. Germline V gene sequence: CDR1 KGHSH, CDR2 LQKENI. The CDR3 bases are TGTGCCAGTTCCTCTTTCCCGACAGGGGGCTTGACCGGGGAGCTGTTTTTT. The encoded protein is CASSSFPTGGLTGELFF.

The chain combines TRBV5-1 with TRBJ2-7; a possible D gene is TRBD1 (5 bases). This CDR3 contains 14 residues. Germline lookup yields CDR1 SGHRS and CDR2 YFSETQ. V lost 0 bases and J lost 3, with 10 bases in between. CDR3 loop: CASSLVDSFYEQYF. The DNA of the CDR3 is TGCGCCAGCAGCTTGGTAGACAGCTTCTACGAGCAGTACTTC.

The CDR3 DNA reads TGTGCCAGCAGCACTCAGCCCTATTGGGGCGATGAGCAGTTCTTC. Encoded protein: CASSTQPYWGDEQFF. V usage is TRBV9 and J usage is TRBJ2-1, with a tentative D call TRBD1 (5 bases). V lost 4 bases to trimming and J lost 8 bases, with 19 bases between them. Per germline, CDR1 SGDLS and CDR2 YYNGEE. The CDR3 runs 15 residues.

This rearrangement joins TRBV5-1 to TRBJ1-1, with D possibly matching TRBD1 (6 bases). The V end was cut by 0 bases, the J end by 7 bases, with 13 bases between. This CDR3 region has 14 residues. Germline V gives CDR1 SGHRS, CDR2 YFSETQ. The CDR3 nucleotides are TGCGCCAGCAGCTTGGCCCTTCCGGACAGTGAAGCTTTCTTT. Encoded protein: CASSLALPDSEAFF.

V and J are TRBV29-1 and TRBJ2-7; possibly TRBD1 for D (5 bases). Germline V gene lookup returns CDR1 SQVTM and CDR2 ANQGSEA. The CDR3 is 12 residues long. V shed 6 bases and J shed 4 bases, with 13 bases lying between them. The CDR3 nucleotides read TGCAGCGTAGTCCTACAGGTTTACGAGCAGTACTTC. Its protein product is CSVVLQVYEQYF.

The V call is TRBV2, the J call TRBJ2-3; D is uncertain. V was pared by 5 bases and J by 3 bases, with 12 bases between. CDR1 and CDR2 (germline): SNHLY, FYNNEI. The CDR3 is 14 residues long. CDR3 in amino acids: CASSPGSRTDTQYF. The CDR3 DNA is TGTGCCAGCAGTCCCGGATCTAGGACAGATACGCAGTATTTT.

The V and J genes are TRBV27 and TRBJ2-7; D is unclear. This CDR3 has 14 amino acids. Germline V gene sequence: CDR1 MNHEY, CDR2 SMNVEV (reference sequence). Between the trimmed V and J ends, which lost 5 bases and 9 bases, there was a span of 20 bases. For the CDR3, the DNA is TGTGCCAGCAGTCCTCAACCTCCCATTACGGGGCAGTACTTC. Translation gives CASSPQPPITGQYF.

The chain employs TRBV2 and TRBJ2-1, with 11 nucleotides matching TRBD2. The trim removed 1 base at V and 7 bases at J, leaving 3 bases unmatched. The CDR3 totals 15 residues. Germline V CDR1 and CDR2: SNHLY, FYNNEI. The CDR3 region has the DNA TGTGCCAGCAGTGAAGAGCTAGCGGGAGGTAATGAGCAGTTCTTC. Its protein is CASSEELAGGNEQFF.

The genes are TRBV28 and TRBJ2-7; D uncertain. Germline V gene data show CDR1 as MDHEN and CDR2 as SYDVKM. The ends were cut back, 2 bases at V and 3 bases at J, with 2 bases in the middle. CDR3 length equals 11 residues. The CDR3 DNA reads as TGTGCCAGCAGTTTAGGCTACGAGCAGTACTTC. It is translated as CASSLGYEQYF.